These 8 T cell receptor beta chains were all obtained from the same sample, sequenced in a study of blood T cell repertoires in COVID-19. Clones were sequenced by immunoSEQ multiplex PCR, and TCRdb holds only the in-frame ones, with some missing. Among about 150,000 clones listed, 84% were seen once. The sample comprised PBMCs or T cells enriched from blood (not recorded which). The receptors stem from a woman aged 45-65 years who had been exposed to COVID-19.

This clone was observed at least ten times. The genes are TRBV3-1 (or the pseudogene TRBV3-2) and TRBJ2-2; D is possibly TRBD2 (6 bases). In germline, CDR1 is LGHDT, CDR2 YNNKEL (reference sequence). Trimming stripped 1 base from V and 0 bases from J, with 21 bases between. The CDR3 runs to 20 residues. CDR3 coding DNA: TGTGCCAGCAGCCAAGGACTGCGGCTAGCGTGGACCCCGAACACCGGGGAGCTGTTTTTT. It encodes CASSQGLRLAWTPNTGELFF.

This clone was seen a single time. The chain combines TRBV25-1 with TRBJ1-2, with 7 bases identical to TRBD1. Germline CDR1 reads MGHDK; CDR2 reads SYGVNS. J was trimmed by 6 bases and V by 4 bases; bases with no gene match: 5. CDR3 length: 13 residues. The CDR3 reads CASSAGGGHGYTF. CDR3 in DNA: TGTGCCAGCAGTGCAGGAGGGGGCCATGGCTACACCTTC.

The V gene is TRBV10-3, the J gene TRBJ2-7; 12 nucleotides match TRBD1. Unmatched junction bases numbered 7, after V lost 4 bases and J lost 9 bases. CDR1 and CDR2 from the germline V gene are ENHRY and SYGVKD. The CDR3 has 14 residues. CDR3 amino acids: CAISGDRGRGLQYF. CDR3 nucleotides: TGTGCCATCAGTGGGGACAGGGGGCGCGGGTTGCAGTACTTC.

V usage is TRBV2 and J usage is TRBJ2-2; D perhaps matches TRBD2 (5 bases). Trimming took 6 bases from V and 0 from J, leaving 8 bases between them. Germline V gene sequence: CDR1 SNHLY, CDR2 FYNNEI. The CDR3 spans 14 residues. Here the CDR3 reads CASRERTNTGELFF. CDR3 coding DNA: TGTGCCAGCAGGGAGCGGACGAACACCGGGGAGCTGTTTTTT.

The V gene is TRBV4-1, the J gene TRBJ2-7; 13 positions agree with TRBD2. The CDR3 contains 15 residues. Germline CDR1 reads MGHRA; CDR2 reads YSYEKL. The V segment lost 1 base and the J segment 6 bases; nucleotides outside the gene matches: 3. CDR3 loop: CASSQVLAGGREQYF. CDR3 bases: TGCGCCAGCAGCCAAGTACTAGCGGGGGGGCGCGAGCAGTACTTC.

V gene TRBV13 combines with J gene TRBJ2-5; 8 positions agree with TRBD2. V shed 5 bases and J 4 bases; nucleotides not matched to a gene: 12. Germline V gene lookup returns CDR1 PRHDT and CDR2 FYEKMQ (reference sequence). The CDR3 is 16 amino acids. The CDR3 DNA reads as TGTGCCAGCAGCGCCACGACCCGGGGGGGCCGAGAGACCCAGTACTTC. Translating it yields CASSATTRGGRETQYF.

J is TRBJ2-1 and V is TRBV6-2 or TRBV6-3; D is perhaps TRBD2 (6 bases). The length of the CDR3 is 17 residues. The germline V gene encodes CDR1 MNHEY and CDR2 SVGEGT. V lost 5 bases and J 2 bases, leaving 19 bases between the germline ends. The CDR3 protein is CASSPTRLDPAYNEQFF. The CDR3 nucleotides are TGTGCCAGCAGTCCCACTAGACTAGACCCGGCCTACAATGAGCAGTTCTTC.

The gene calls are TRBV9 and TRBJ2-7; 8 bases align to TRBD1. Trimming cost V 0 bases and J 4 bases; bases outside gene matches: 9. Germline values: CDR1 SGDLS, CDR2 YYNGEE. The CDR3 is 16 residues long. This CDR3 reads CASSVGATGGTYEQYF. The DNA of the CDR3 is TGTGCCAGCAGCGTAGGTGCCACAGGGGGGACGTACGAGCAGTACTTC.